The sequence of this TCR beta chain was determined in a study of blood T cells in healthy people across ages. Each individual donor underwent a draw of approximately 10 milliliters of peripheral blood. For the second PCR, which ran for roughly 7 to 11 cycles, a sample-barcoded 5' primer and a J-beta primer mix were used. TCRdb redid the calling of the 5' RACE reads with MiXCR, one entry per CDR3 protein. This table holds 800,000 to 950,000 distinct CDR3 sequences, around 46% found once. The germline V and J ends were trimmed by 0 bases and 0 bases, with 17 bases remaining between them. The CDR3 runs 18 residues. Germline CDR1 and CDR2: SGHRS and YFSETQ.

This chain joins TRBV5-1 and TRBJ2-3, with TRBD2 as a possible D gene (6 bases). Sequenced input: blood. This sequence was found in a man aged 30 to 45 in good health. CDR3 nucleotides: TGCGCCAGCAGCTTGGGCCGATTTCTAGCGATAAGCACAGATACGCAGTATTTT. Protein sequence: CASSLGRFLAISTDTQYF.